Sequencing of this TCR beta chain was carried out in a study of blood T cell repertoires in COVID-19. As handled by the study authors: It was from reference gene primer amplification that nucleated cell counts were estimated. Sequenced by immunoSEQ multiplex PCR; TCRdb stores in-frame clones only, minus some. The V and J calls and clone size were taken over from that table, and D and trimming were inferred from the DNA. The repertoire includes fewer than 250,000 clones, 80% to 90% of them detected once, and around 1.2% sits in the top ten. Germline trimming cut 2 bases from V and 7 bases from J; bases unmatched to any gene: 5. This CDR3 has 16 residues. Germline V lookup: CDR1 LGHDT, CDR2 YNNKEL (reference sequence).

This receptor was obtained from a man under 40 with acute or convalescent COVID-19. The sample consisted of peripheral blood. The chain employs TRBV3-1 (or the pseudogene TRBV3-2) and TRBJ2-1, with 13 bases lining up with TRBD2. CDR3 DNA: TGTGCCAGCAGCCAATTTGTACTAGCGGGGGGGAATGAGCAGTTCTTC. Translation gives CASSQFVLAGGNEQFF.